The present entry profiles one T cell receptor beta chain with its context. The junction departs from the called germline gene at one end, perhaps through a read error. Three rounds of nested PCR, following a modified ARM-PCR protocol, produced the TCRbeta library. Using its own MiXCR run on the multiplex PCR reads, TCRdb lists one record per CDR3 protein. The sample records tens of thousands of distinct CDR3 sequences, about 60% being singletons. The template was RNA from unsorted bulk tissue. This record belongs to a study of tumor and adjacent non-tumor tissue in lung cancer. Germline V gene data show CDR1 as GTSNPN and CDR2 as SVGIG (reference sequence). The CDR3 is 15 amino acids.

The clonotype was recovered from a man in his forties or fifties with non-small cell lung cancer. The sample comprised lung tumor tissue. The genes are TRBV30 and TRBJ2-6, with D possibly matching TRBD1 (6 bases). The CDR3 DNA follows: TGTGCCTGGACAGGGCCGATCCCAGGGGCCAACGCCCTGACTTTC. Its translation: CAWTGPIPGANALTF.